Following are 10 T cell receptor beta chains from one sample sequenced in a study of T and B cells in COVID-19 patients. BIOMED2 TRB-A/B primer pools were used in multiplex TRB PCR. From the multiplex PCR reads, TCRdb called clonotypes with MiXCR, one entry per CDR3 protein. The repertoire has over 5,000 distinct CDR3 sequences, approximately 36% of them found once; the top ten carry about three fifths. Blood genomic DNA input for TRB amplification was roughly 220-500 ng. The sequenced sample consisted of blood. The source of these receptors is a human donor with active COVID-19.

V is TRBV19 and J is TRBJ1-1, with 7 bases that match TRBD1. J was trimmed by 1 base and V by 1 base; bases with no gene match: 3. Germline assignment: CDR1 LNHDA and CDR2 SQIVND (reference sequence). This CDR3 spans 15 amino acids. CDR3 nucleotides: TGTGCCAGTAGTATAGCGGGACAGCAGAACACTGAAGCTTTCTTT. Its translation: CASSIAGQQNTEAFF.

By sample share, this clonotype is medium-sized. The V and J genes are TRBV19 and TRBJ2-1; D possibly corresponds to TRBD1 (7 bases). Trimming stripped 4 bases from V and 9 bases from J, with 10 bases between. Germline V gives CDR1 LNHDA, CDR2 SQIVND (reference sequence). The CDR3 extends over 12 amino acids. CDR3 loop: CASSTGGSEQFF. DNA for the CDR3: TGTGCCAGTAGTACAGGGGGGAGTGAGCAGTTCTTC.

This clonotype was seen only a few times. The CDR3: CASSLGQGRQTEAFF. In nucleotides, the CDR3 is TGTGCCAGCAGCCTCGGACAGGGTCGACAAACTGAAGCTTTCTTT. This chain links TRBV11-1 with TRBJ1-1, with TRBD1 matching over 8 bases. The germline gives CDR1 SGHAT, CDR2 FQDESV (reference sequence). The CDR3 extends over 15 amino acids. V shed 5 bases, J shed 5 bases, and the junction held 10 bases outside the gene matches. Looking up the rest from reference TRBV11-1 and TRBJ1-1 gives the full variable domain: EAEVAQSPRYKITEKSQAVAFWCDPISGHATLYWYRQILGQGPELLVQFQDESVVDDSQLPKDRFSAERLKGVDSTLKIQPAELGDSAMYLCASSLGQGRQTEAFFGQGTRLTVV.

The chain carries TRBV12-3 or TRBV12-4 and TRBJ2-1; TRBD2 agrees at 13 bases. The CDR3 sequence is 16 residues long. V dropped 4 bases and J dropped 12; count of bases not matched to a gene: 12. The CDR3 loop reads CASSSPGTSGMFGQFF. The CDR3 coding sequence is TGTGCCAGCAGTTCCCCCGGGACTAGCGGGATGTTCGGGCAGTTCTTC.

This sequence joins TRBV15 and TRBJ2-2; tentative D call: TRBD2 (6 bases). The V end lost 9 bases, the J end lost 5 bases, and 13 bases lay between the germline ends. This CDR3 has 13 residues. CDR1 LNHNV and CDR2 YYDKDF come from the germline V gene (reference sequence). DNA of the CDR3: TGTGCCACAACCCCGGGAGTTACCGGGGAGCTGTTTTTT. Its translation is CATTPGVTGELFF.

This clonotype has just a few counts. The V gene is TRBV18, the J gene TRBJ1-2; no definite D call. CDR3 length: 12 amino acids. Trimming shortened V by 3 bases and J by 6 bases, and 8 bases separated the two germline ends. Per germline, CDR1 KGHSH and CDR2 LQKENI. CDR3 DNA: TGTGCCAGCTCACCCAGAAGGGATGGCTACACCTTC. Translated, it gives CASSPRRDGYTF.

In this sample, this clonotype turned up a few times. This sequence joins TRBV27 and TRBJ2-1; D might be TRBD1 or TRBD2, each matching 6 bases. The CDR3 sequence is 13 residues long. Trimming removed 2 bases at V and 9 bases at J, with 11 bases between. Germline V gene data show CDR1 as MNHEY and CDR2 as SMNVEV (reference sequence). CDR3 DNA sequence: TGTGCCAGCAGTTTAATGAGGGGGGCTGAGCAGTTCTTC. Amino acid sequence: CASSLMRGAEQFF.

This clonotype was counted ten times or more. The chain has TRBV5-6 and TRBJ2-1; D unclear. V was clipped by 2 bases and J by 4 bases, with 13 bases between them. This CDR3 region has 15 residues. The germline CDR1 and CDR2 sequences are SGHDT and YYEEEE. The CDR3 loop is CASSLNAMGYNEQFF. The CDR3 nucleotides are TGTGCCAGCAGCTTAAATGCCATGGGTTACAATGAGCAGTTCTTC.

The chain recombines TRBV15 with TRBJ2-7, with 15 bases lining up with TRBD2. Germline assignment: CDR1 LNHNV and CDR2 YYDKDF (reference sequence). This CDR3 has 16 residues. With V trimmed by 2 bases and J by 7 bases, 6 bases remained unmatched. The CDR3 reads CATSRLGLAGGFEQYF. The CDR3 DNA is TGTGCCACCAGCAGACTTGGACTAGCGGGAGGGTTTGAGCAGTACTTC. Using reference TRBV15 and TRBJ2-7 for the parts outside the CDR3, the full variable domain is DAMVIQNPRYQVTQFGKPVTLSCSQTLNHNVMYWYQQKSSQAPKLLFHYYDKDFNNEADTPDNFQSRRPNTSFCFLDIRSPGLGDTAMYLCATSRLGLAGGFEQYFGPGTRLTVT.

This clonotype was seen a few times. The rearrangement joins TRBV5-5 to TRBJ2-1; tentative D call: TRBD2 (5 bases). The germline gives CDR1 SGHKS, CDR2 YYEKEE (reference sequence). Trimming took off 5 bases at V and 2 bases at J, with 14 bases between the two ends. The length of the CDR3 is 15 residues. CDR3 region: CASSWTGPPYNEQFF. The CDR3 DNA is TGTGCCAGCAGTTGGACTGGCCCCCCCTACAATGAGCAGTTCTTC.